Listed here are 16 T cell receptor beta chains from one sample, sequenced in a study of T-cell reconstitution after alpha-beta-depleted transplantation in children. Library preparation (for TCRbeta) was performed with unique molecular identifiers. TCRdb re-called the PCR reads with MiXCR, one entry per CDR3 protein. The data show about a million distinct CDR3 sequences, about 31% seen once. The specimen was PBMCs, mostly from graft donor cells, collected 360 days after TCRalphabeta/CD19-depleted stem cell transplant. The receptors derive from a boy younger than two who had a stem cell transplant for SCID, so the T cells may come from the graft donor.

Only a few counts were recorded for this clonotype. The chain carries TRBV28 and TRBJ2-1, with TRBD1 matching 7 bases. The CDR3 covers 16 residues. Germline V CDR1 and CDR2: MDHEN, SYDVKM. V was pared by 5 bases and J by 3 bases, with 10 bases of the junction left unmatched. CDR3 amino acids: CASSPHPGTVYNEQFF. For the CDR3, the DNA is TGTGCCAGCAGTCCCCACCCCGGGACAGTCTACAATGAGCAGTTCTTC.

Worth noting for this clonotype: The conserved closing phenylalanine or tryptophan is absent in this CDR3, likely reflecting a read error. This chain connects TRBV27 to TRBJ1-5, with D perhaps matching TRBD1 (6 bases). The V gene's germline CDR1 is MNHEY and CDR2 SMNVEV (reference sequence). Trimming stripped 4 bases from V and 1 base from J, with 23 bases between. The CDR3 runs 19 residues. Here the CDR3 DNA reads TGTGCCAGCAGTTCGACCGGGTTGGGGGGGGGCTTAAGCAATCAGCCCCAGCATCTT. Translation: CASSSTGLGGGLSNQPQHL.

This clonotype showed up just once. The rearrangement joins TRBV25-1 to TRBJ2-5, with 10 bases lining up with TRBD1. CDR1 and CDR2 from the germline V gene are MGHDK and SYGVNS. The CDR3 is 13 residues long. After removal of 6 bases from V and 5 bases from J, the junction contained 3 bases not matched to a gene. This chain's CDR3 is CASSGQGDETQYF. CDR3 DNA: TGTGCCAGCAGCGGACAGGGGGACGAGACCCAGTACTTC.

The chain joins TRBV28 to TRBJ2-2; no clear D. The CDR3 sequence is 16 residues long. V lost 6 bases and J lost 1, with 15 bases in between. The germline CDR1 and CDR2 sequences are MDHEN and SYDVKM. CDR3 DNA: TGTGCCAGCAGCCGCTTTGAGTCAGGGAACACCGGGGAGCTGTTTTTT. Its protein is CASSRFESGNTGELFF.

In this sample, this clonotype turned up a few times. The gene calls are TRBV20-1 and TRBJ2-1, with D possibly matching TRBD2 (6 bases). CDR1 and CDR2 from the germline V gene are DFQATT and SNEGSKA (reference sequence). CDR3 size: 15 residues. The CDR3 here is CSGTDGLKRYNEQFF. For the CDR3, the DNA is TGCAGCGGGACGGACGGACTAAAGCGCTACAATGAGCAGTTCTTC.

This clonotype was seen only a few times. The chain recombines TRBV5-1 with TRBJ1-1; D call uncertain. The V end was cut by 3 bases, the J end by 2 bases, with 14 bases between. The CDR3 runs 15 residues. Germline CDR1 reads SGHRS; CDR2 reads YFSETQ. In DNA, the CDR3 is TGCGCCAGCAGCTCCTGGACGGGGATTAACACTGAAGCTTTCTTT. It translates to CASSSWTGINTEAFF.

This clonotype was detected only a few times. The chain has TRBV5-1 and TRBJ2-6; D gene uncertain. The germline CDR1 and CDR2 sequences are SGHRS and YFSETQ. The V end lost 3 bases, the J end lost 1 base, and 14 bases lay between the germline ends. This CDR3 spans 17 amino acids. The CDR3 bases are TGCGCCAGCAGCTCTGGACGGCATTCTTCTGGGGCCAACGTCCTGACTTTC. This encodes CASSSGRHSSGANVLTF.

There are a few counts of this clonotype. The chain employs TRBV12-3 or TRBV12-4 and TRBJ2-5; no clear D. Trimming stripped 2 bases from V and 0 bases from J, with 10 bases between. The CDR3 is 15 residues long. The CDR3: CASSLLGADQETQYF. CDR3 DNA sequence: TGTGCCAGCAGTTTACTCGGCGCGGACCAAGAGACCCAGTACTTC.

This sequence joins TRBV29-1 and TRBJ2-1; 7 nucleotides agree with TRBD2. The ends lost 7 bases at V and 6 bases at J; junction bases unmatched: 15. Germline assignment: CDR1 SQVTM and CDR2 ANQGSEA. The CDR3 is made up of 15 amino acids. The CDR3 region is CSAAGEAGTLNEQFF. The CDR3 nucleotides are TGCAGCGCCGCGGGTGAAGCGGGGACCCTCAATGAGCAGTTCTTC.

This clonotype was seen more than once but under ten times. The CDR3 protein is CASSTLAGGPGNEQFF. In nucleotides, the CDR3 is TGTGCCAGTAGTACTCTAGCGGGGGGGCCTGGCAATGAGCAGTTCTTC. The rearrangement uses TRBV19 and TRBJ2-1; TRBD2 aligns across 12 bases. CDR1 is LNHDA, CDR2 SQIVND, per germline (reference sequence). J lost 6 bases, V lost 4 bases, and 7 bases had no gene match. The CDR3 spans 16 residues.

This chain connects TRBV12-3 or TRBV12-4 to TRBJ2-2; 9 bases align to TRBD1. J was trimmed by 4 bases and V by 3 bases; bases with no gene match: 21. The CDR3 covers 21 residues. In DNA form, the CDR3 reads TGTGCCAGCAGTTTGAGAAGGGAAGGGGTCCGGGGACAGGGTATCACCGGGGAGCTGTTTTTT. Translated: CASSLRREGVRGQGITGELFF.

The chain combines TRBV2 with TRBJ2-7; tentatively, D is TRBD1 (6 bases). The CDR3 contains 12 residues. Trimming took off 6 bases at V and 3 bases at J, with 9 bases between the two ends. Looked up from germline, CDR1 is SNHLY and CDR2 is FYNNEI. The CDR3 DNA follows: TGTGCCAGCAGCGGACAGATCTACGAGCAGTACTTC. This sequence encodes CASSGQIYEQYF.

This clonotype was observed a handful of times. The V gene is TRBV11-2, the J gene TRBJ2-5, with 16 bases fitting TRBD2. The junction had 17 bases not matched to a gene; V was cut back by 6 bases and J by 7 bases. The V gene's germline CDR1 is SGHAT and CDR2 FQNNGV. The CDR3 consists of 19 residues. In DNA form, the CDR3 reads TGTGCCAGCAGTTTCCCCATGGGACTAGCGGGGGGGCGAATTAGGACCCAGTACTTC. This encodes CASSFPMGLAGGRIRTQYF.

The chain is built from TRBV28 and TRBJ2-5; D may match TRBD1 or TRBD2 (5 bases each). CDR3 length: 15 amino acids. Trimming stripped 4 bases from V and 7 bases from J, with 19 bases between. CDR1 and CDR2 (germline): MDHEN, SYDVKM. The CDR3 bases are TGTGCCAGCAGTTGGGATCCGGGGACCCGAGGGACCCAGTACTTC. Translated, it gives CASSWDPGTRGTQYF.

The chain joins TRBV15 to TRBJ2-5; D could derive from TRBD1 or TRBD2 (5 bases each). V lost 5 bases, J lost 5 bases, and 12 bases lay in between. CDR1 and CDR2 from the germline V gene are LNHNV and YYDKDF (reference sequence). This CDR3 has 13 residues. The CDR3 here is CATSLGVPETQYF. Here the CDR3 DNA reads TGTGCCACCAGCTTGGGGGTCCCGGAGACCCAGTACTTC.

The genes are TRBV6-2 or TRBV6-3 and TRBJ2-5; D is unresolved. Per the germline V gene, CDR1 is MNHEY and CDR2 is SVGEGT. Trimming shortened V by 2 bases and J by 2 bases, and 12 bases separated the two germline ends. CDR3 size: 15 residues. CDR3 bases: TGTGCCAGCAGTTACCGTCTTGGCCGTCAAGAGACCCAGTACTTC. Translated, it gives CASSYRLGRQETQYF.